The sample holds one count of the clone carrying this T cell receptor (beta chain). Its antigen is currently unknown. The germline gives CDR1 SGHRS, CDR2 YFSETQ. V shed 4 bases and J 0 bases; nucleotides not matched to a gene: 9. This CDR3 spans 17 amino acids. The data are from a study of long-term antiretroviral therapy in people with HIV. Study-wide points: Control repertoires displayed wider CDR3 length ranges than the HIV repertoires.

immunoSEQ v3.0 was run at survey level. Libraries were prepared by immunoSEQ multiplex PCR; TCRdb keeps only in-frame clonotypes and omits some of them. The table has 29,000 or so clones, approximately 95% seen once. The chain recombines TRBV5-1 with TRBJ2-3; 9 nucleotides agree with TRBD2. This receptor was identified in a man in his thirties or forties with HIV. Sequenced here: unsorted PBMCs, sampled 5.3 years after starting antiretroviral therapy. The CDR3 sequence: CASSAPGLATSTDTQYF. DNA for the CDR3: TGCGCCAGCAGCGCCCCGGGACTAGCTACTAGCACAGATACGCAGTATTTT.